This T cell receptor beta chain was documented in a study of blood T cell repertoires in COVID-19. Clones were read by immunoSEQ multiplex PCR, and TCRdb kept only the in-frame ones, dropping some. The sample holds 200,000 to 250,000 clones, 88% seen once. This CDR3 has 15 amino acids. With V trimmed by 7 bases and J by 6 bases, 10 bases remained unmatched. The V call is TRBV23-1, the J call TRBJ2-2; TRBD1 agrees at 8 bases. TRBV23-1 is labeled an ORF, and its function is uncertain. The receptor was derived from a woman aged 55-69 years with acute or convalescent COVID-19. Sample: peripheral blood. The CDR3 sequence: CASTSTGEIAGELFF. In DNA form, the CDR3 reads TGCGCCAGCACCTCGACAGGGGAAATCGCCGGGGAGCTGTTTTTT.